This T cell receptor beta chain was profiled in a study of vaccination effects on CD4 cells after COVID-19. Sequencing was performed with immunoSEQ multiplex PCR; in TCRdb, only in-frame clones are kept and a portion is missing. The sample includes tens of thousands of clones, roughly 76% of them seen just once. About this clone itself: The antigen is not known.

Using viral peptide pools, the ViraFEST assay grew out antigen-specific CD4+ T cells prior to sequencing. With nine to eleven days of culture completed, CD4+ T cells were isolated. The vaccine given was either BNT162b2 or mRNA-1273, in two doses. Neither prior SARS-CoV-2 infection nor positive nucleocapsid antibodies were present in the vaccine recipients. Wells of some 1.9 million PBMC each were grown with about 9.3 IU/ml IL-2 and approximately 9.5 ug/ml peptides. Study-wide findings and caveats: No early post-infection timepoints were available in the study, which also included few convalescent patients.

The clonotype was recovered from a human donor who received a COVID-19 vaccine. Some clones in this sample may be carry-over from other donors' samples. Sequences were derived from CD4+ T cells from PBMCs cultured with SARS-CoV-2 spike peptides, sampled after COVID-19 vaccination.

Here the CDR3 reads CASSLARDTQYF. The CDR3, as DNA: TGTGCCAGCAGCTTAGCCCGGGATACGCAGTATTTT. The chain employs TRBV7-2 and TRBJ2-3; D is ambiguous. There are 12 residues in the CDR3. Trimming removed 0 bases at V and 6 bases at J, with 4 bases between. Germline V gene data show CDR1 as SGHTA and CDR2 as FQGNSA.